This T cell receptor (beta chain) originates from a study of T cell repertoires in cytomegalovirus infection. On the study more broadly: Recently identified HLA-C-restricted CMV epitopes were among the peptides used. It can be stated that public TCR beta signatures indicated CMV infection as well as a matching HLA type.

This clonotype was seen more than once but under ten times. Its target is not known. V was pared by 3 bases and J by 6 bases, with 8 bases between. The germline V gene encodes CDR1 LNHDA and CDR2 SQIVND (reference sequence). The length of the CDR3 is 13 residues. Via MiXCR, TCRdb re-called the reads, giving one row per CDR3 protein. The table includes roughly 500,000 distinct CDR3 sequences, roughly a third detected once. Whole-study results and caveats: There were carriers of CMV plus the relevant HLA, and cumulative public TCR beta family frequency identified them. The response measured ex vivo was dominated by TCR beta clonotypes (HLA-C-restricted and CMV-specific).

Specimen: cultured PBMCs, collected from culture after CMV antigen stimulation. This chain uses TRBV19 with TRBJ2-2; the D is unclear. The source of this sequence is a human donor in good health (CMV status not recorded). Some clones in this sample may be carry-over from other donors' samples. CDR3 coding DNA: TGTGCCAGTAGTATTCCCGAAGCCGGGGAGCTGTTTTTT. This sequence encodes CASSIPEAGELFF.